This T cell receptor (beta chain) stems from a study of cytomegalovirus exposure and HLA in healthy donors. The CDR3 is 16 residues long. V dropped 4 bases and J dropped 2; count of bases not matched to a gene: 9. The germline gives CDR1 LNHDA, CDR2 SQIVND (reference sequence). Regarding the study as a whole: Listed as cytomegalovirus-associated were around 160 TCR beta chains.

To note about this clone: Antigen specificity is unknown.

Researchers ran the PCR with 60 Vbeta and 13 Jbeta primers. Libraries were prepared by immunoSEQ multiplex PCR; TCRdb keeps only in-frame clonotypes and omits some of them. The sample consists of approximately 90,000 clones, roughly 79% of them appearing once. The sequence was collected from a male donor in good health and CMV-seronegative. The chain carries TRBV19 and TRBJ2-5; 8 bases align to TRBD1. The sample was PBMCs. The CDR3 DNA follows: TGTGCCAGTAGTACAAGGACAGGGATGGGTCAAGAGACCCAGTACTTC. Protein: CASSTRTGMGQETQYF.